A selection of T cell receptor beta chains follows, all from one sample in a study of post-analysis software for immune sequencing data. TCRdb redid the calling of the PCR reads with MiXCR, one entry per CDR3 protein. Of 650,000 to 850,000 distinct CDR3 sequences in the sample, under 70% were seen once. Sample: blood. These receptors were obtained from a girl aged 10 to 17 with multiple sclerosis. Both conserved end residues are part of each CDR3. D genes are given only for firm matches.

TRBJ1-1	TRBD1	TRBV5-1	CATKPGQVMNTEAFF
TRBJ2-6	.	TRBV3-1	CASSPYSSGANVLTF
TRBJ2-1	.	TRBV12-3/TRBV12-4	CASSRDINSVNEQFF
TRBJ2-1	.	TRBV7-3	CASSLGDGSVYNEQFF
TRBJ2-1	TRBD2	TRBV11-3	CASSLDPGASGEYNEQFF
TRBJ2-5	.	TRBV5-1	CASQRTLDMRQETQYF
TRBJ1-5	.	TRBV15	CATTRGDNQPQHF
TRBJ2-7	.	TRBV4-2	CASSQERGGNTYEQYF
TRBJ2-1	.	TRBV12-3/TRBV12-4	CASNKDSVYNEQFF
TRBJ1-1	.	TRBV12-3/TRBV12-4	CASSFKAVTNTEAFF
TRBJ2-1	.	TRBV20-1	CSARQGFVNEQFF
TRBJ2-5	TRBD1	TRBV5-1	CASSIQTGMSGETQYF
TRBJ2-5	TRBD2	TRBV4-1	CASSQSLAGGTIQETQYF
TRBJ2-1	.	TRBV14	CASTQGSGLYNEQFF
TRBJ2-1	.	TRBV6-5	CASGTGTAYNEQFF
.	.	TRBV7-9	CASSHTPQGSEQYF
TRBJ2-5	.	TRBV4-1	CASSQDGATQYF
TRBJ2-5	TRBD2	TRBV20-1	CSARTSGGSEETQYF
TRBJ2-3	.	TRBV5-1	CASSLGGVGDTQYF
TRBJ2-5	TRBD2	TRBV11-2	CASSKGTGTGEGLAGLERETQYF
TRBJ2-1	TRBD2	TRBV10-3	CAISDPGLDDEQFF
TRBJ2-7	TRBD1	TRBV10-3	CAISAQGEGYEQYF
TRBJ2-2	.	TRBV5-1	CASSLGQATGELFF
TRBJ1-2	TRBD1	TRBV7-9	CASRLGQGLSGYTF
TRBJ1-4	.	TRBV5-1	CASSFGTVGEKLFF
TRBJ2-6	.	TRBV12-3/TRBV12-4	CASSLEPGANVLTF
TRBJ2-7	.	TRBV15	CATSRDETGTTYEQYF
TRBJ2-3	TRBD2	TRBV5-6	CASSLGSRGTDTQYF
TRBJ2-1	TRBD1	TRBV6-5	CASSSTGTGHEQFF
TRBJ2-5	.	TRBV29-1	CSADLRGAEETRYF
.	TRBD1	TRBV5-1	CASSTRTGGVETQYF
TRBJ1-5	TRBD1	TRBV6-6	CASSYSGTGAFHQPQHF
TRBJ1-2	.	TRBV6-2/TRBV6-3	CASSYPDGFYGYTF
TRBJ2-7	TRBD2	TRBV6-4	CASSVWLAGGNLTYEQYF
TRBJ1-1	.	TRBV5-1	CASSFRDKSEAFF
TRBJ1-1	TRBD1	TRBV6-5	CASTETGKNTEAFF
TRBJ1-5	TRBD1	TRBV7-9	CASSLATGGKYNQPQHF
TRBJ1-2	.	TRBV29-1	CGVVGPRYGYTF
TRBJ1-1	.	TRBV7-7	CASSLDGPNTEAFF
TRBJ2-7	TRBD1	TRBV9	CASSFSGTGNSYEQYF
TRBJ2-7	TRBD2	TRBV4-2	CASSQLPGSSGREWEEGWSYEQYF
TRBJ2-5	.	TRBV5-1	CASSTGTVYQETQYF
TRBJ2-5	TRBD2	TRBV7-8	CASSALPSAGVQETQYF
TRBJ2-5	TRBD2	TRBV7-2	CASSLAVQRGEETQYF